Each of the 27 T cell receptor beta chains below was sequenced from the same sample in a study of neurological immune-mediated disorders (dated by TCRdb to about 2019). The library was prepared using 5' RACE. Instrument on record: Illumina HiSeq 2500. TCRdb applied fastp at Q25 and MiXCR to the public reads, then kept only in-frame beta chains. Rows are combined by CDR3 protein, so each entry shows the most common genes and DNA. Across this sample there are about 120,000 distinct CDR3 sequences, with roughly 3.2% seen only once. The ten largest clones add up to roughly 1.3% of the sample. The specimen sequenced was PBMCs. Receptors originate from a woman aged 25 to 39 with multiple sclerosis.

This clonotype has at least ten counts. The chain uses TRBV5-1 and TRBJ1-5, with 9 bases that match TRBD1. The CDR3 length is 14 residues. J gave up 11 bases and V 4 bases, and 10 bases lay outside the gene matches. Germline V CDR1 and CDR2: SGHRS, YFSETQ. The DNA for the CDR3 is TGCGCCAGCAGCGAGACAGGGGGACGGGGGGCCCAGCATTTT. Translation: CASSETGGRGAQHF.

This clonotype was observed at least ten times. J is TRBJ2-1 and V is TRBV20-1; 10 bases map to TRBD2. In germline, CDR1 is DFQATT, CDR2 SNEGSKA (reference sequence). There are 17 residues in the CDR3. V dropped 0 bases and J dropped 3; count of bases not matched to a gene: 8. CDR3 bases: TGCAGTGCTAGAGAGCTAGCGGGGGCCCCCCGCTACAATGAGCAGTTCTTC. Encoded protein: CSARELAGAPRYNEQFF.

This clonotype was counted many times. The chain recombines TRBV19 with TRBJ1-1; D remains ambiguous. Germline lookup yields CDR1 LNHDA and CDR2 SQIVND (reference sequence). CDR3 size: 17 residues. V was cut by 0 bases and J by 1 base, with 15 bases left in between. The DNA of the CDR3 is TGTGCCAGTAGTATAGATCTTGGGGTCTCCGGGAACACTGAAGCTTTCTTT. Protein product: CASSIDLGVSGNTEAFF.

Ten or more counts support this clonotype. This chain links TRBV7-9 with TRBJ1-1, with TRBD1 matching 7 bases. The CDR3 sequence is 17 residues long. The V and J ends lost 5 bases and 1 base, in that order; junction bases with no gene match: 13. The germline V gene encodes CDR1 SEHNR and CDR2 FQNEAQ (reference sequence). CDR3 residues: CASSPRLPGQKNTEAFF. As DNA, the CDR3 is TGTGCCAGCAGCCCCCGGCTTCCGGGACAGAAGAACACTGAAGCTTTCTTT.

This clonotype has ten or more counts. The CDR3 protein is CASSSFLLAWQSSYEQYF. The CDR3 region has the DNA TGTGCCAGCAGCTCGTTCCTCTTAGCGTGGCAGAGCTCCTACGAGCAGTACTTC. The chain employs TRBV5-6 and TRBJ2-7; possible D gene TRBD2, 5 bases. The CDR3 loop spans 18 amino acids. Trimming cost V 3 bases and J 0 bases, with 22 bases left between them. CDR1 is SGHDT and CDR2 is YYEEEE in the germline V gene.

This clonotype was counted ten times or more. In nucleotides, the CDR3 is TGTGCCAGCAGCCTTGCGGGCTACCCGAAAGCTTTCTTT. Translating gives CASSLAGYPKAFF. The chain carries TRBV7-2 and TRBJ1-1; D unclear. CDR1 and CDR2 (germline): SGHTA, FQGNSA. Trimming shortened V by 5 bases and J by 9 bases, and 16 bases separated the two germline ends. The CDR3 is 13 amino acids.

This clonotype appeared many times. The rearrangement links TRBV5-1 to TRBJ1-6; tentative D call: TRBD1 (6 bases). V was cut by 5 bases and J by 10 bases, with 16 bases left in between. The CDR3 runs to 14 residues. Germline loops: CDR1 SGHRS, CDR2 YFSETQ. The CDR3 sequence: CASREGQTISPLHF. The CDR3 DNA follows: TGCGCCAGCAGGGAAGGACAGACGATATCACCCCTCCACTTT. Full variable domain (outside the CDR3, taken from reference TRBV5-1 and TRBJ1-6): KAGVTQTPRYLIKTRGQQVTLSCSPISGHRSVSWYQQTPGQGLQFLFEYFSETQRNKGNFPGRFSGRQFSNSRSEMNVSTLELGDSALYLCASREGQTISPLHFGNGTRLTVT.

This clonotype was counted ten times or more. The CDR3 nucleotides are TGTGCCAGCAGTTTCCCAGGGGGAGTGAACACTGAAGCTTTCTTT. Protein sequence: CASSFPGGVNTEAFF. The chain carries TRBV12-3 or TRBV12-4 and TRBJ1-1; the match to TRBD1 covers 7 bases. Trimming cost V 3 bases and J 0 bases; bases outside gene matches: 4. The length of the CDR3 is 15 residues.

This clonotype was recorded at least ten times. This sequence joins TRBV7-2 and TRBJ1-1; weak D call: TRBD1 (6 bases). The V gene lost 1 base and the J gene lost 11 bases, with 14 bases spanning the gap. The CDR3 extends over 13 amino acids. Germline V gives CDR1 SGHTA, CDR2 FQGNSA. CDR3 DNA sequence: TGTGCCAGCAGCTTAGGGGCAGCAGGGGAGGCTTTCTTT. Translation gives CASSLGAAGEAFF.

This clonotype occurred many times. The CDR3 loop is CSVRTEANTGELFF. The CDR3 nucleotides read TGCAGCGTTAGGACCGAGGCGAACACCGGGGAGCTGTTTTTT. V usage is TRBV29-1 and J usage is TRBJ2-2, with D hard to call. The germline CDR1 and CDR2 sequences are SQVTM and ANQGSEA. V was trimmed by 5 bases and J by 0 bases, leaving 10 bases between them. The CDR3 consists of 14 residues.

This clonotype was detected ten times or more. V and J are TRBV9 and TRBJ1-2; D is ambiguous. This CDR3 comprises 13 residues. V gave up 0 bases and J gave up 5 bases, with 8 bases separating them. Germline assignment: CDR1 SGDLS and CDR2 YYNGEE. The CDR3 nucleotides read TGTGCCAGCAGCGTAGGTTCCGGGTATGGCTACACCTTC. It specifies CASSVGSGYGYTF.

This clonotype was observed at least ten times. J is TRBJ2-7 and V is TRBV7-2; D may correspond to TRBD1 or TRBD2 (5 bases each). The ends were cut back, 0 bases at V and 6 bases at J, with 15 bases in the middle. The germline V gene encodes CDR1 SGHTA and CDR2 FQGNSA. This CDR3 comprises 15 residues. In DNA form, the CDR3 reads TGTGCCAGCAGCTTAGCGCTAAGCGAGGGGTCCGAGCAGTACTTC. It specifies CASSLALSEGSEQYF.

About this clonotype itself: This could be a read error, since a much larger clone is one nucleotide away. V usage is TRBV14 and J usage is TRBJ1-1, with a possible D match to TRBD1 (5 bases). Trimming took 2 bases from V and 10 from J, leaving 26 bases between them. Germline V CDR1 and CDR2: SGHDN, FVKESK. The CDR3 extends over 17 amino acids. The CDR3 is CASSQRTGGPAPSGAFF. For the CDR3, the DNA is TGTGCCAGCAGCCAAAGGACGGGGGGACCCGCACCGAGCGGAGCTTTCTTT.

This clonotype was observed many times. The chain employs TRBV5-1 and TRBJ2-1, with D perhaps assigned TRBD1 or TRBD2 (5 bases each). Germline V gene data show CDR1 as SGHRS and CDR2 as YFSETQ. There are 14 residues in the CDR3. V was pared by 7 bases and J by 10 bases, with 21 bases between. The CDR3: CASQPGPETFEQFF. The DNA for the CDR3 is TGCGCCAGCCAACCGGGACCCGAGACCTTCGAGCAGTTCTTC.

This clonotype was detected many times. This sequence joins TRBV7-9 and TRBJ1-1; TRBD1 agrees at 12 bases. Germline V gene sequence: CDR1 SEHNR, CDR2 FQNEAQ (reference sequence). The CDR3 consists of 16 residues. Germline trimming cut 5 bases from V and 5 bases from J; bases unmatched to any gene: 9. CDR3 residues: CASSLGTGGWRTEAFF. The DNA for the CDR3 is TGTGCCAGCAGCCTCGGGACAGGGGGCTGGAGGACTGAAGCTTTCTTT.

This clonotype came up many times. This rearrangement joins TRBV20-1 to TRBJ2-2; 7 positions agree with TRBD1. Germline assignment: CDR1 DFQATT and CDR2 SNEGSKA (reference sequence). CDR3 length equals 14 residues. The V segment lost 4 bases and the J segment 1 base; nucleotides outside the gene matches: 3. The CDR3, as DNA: TGCAGTGCTAAACACAGGGGGAACACCGGGGAGCTGTTTTTT. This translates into CSAKHRGNTGELFF.

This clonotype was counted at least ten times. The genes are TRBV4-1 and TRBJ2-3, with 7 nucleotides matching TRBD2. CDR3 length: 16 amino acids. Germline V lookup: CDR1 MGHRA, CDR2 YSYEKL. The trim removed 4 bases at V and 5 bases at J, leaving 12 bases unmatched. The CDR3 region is CASSPSLAGVRDTQYF. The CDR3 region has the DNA TGCGCCAGCAGCCCTTCCCTGGCGGGAGTACGAGATACGCAGTATTTT.

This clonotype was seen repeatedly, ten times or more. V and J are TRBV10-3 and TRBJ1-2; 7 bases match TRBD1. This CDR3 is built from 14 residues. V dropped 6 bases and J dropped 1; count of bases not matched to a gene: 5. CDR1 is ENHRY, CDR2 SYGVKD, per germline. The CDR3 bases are TGTGCCATCAGCCGACAGGGCGGTAACTATGGCTACACCTTC. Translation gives CAISRQGGNYGYTF.

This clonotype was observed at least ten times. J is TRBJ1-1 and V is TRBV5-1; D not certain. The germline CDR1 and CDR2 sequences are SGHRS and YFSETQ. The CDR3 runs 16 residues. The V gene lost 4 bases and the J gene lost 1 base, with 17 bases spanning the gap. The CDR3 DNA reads TGCGCCAGCAGCCGTGATCGAATAGACAAGAACACTGAAGCTTTCTTT. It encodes CASSRDRIDKNTEAFF.

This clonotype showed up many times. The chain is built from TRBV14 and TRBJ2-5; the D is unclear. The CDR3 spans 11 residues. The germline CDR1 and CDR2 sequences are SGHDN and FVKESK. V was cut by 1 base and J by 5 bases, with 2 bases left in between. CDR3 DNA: TGTGCCAGCAGCCAAGCGGAGACCCAGTACTTC. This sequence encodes CASSQAETQYF.

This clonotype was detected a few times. This CDR3 is CSANPTGRTEAFF. Here the CDR3 DNA reads TGCAGTGCTAACCCGACAGGGCGCACTGAAGCTTTCTTT. This chain links TRBV20-1 with TRBJ1-1, with TRBD1 matching over 7 bases. The V and J ends lost 4 bases and 4 bases, in that order; junction bases with no gene match: 6. Germline loops: CDR1 DFQATT, CDR2 SNEGSKA (reference sequence). The CDR3 is 13 residues long.

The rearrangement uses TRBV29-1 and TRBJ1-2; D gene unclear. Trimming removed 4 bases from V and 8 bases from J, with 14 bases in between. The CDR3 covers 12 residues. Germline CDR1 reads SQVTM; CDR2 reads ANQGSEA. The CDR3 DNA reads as TGCAGCGTTGTCGGTGGTTCTTCCGGCTACACCTTC. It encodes CSVVGGSSGYTF. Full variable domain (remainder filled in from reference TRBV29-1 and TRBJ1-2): SAVISQKPSRDICQRGTSLTIQCQVDSQVTMMFWYRQQPGQSLTLIATANQGSEATYESGFVIDKFPISRPNLTFSTLTVSNMSPEDSSIYLCSVVGGSSGYTFGSGTRLTVV.

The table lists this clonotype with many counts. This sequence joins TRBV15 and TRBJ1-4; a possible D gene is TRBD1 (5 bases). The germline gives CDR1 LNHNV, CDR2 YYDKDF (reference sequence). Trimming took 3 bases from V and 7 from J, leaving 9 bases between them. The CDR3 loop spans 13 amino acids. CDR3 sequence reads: CATSSPGAEKLFF. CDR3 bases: TGTGCCACCAGCAGTCCTGGGGCTGAAAAACTGTTTTTT.

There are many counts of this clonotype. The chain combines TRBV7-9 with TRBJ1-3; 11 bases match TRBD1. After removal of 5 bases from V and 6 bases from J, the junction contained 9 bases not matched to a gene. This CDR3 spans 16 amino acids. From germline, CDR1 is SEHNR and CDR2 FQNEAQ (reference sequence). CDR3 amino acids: CASSHWDRGSENTIYF. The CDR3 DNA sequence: TGTGCCAGCAGCCACTGGGACAGGGGGTCGGAAAACACCATATATTTT.

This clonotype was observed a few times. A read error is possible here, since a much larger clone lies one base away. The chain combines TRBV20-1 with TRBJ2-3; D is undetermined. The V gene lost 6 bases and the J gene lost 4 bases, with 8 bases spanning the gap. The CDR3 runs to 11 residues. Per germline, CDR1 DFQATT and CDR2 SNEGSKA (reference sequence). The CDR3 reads CSAKAADTQYF. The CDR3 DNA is TGCAGTGCCAAAGCAGCAGATACGCAGTATTTT.

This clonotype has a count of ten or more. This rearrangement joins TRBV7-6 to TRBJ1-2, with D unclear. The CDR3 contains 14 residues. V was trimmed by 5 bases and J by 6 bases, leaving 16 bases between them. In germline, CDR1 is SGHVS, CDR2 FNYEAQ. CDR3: CASSPSTGFHGYTF. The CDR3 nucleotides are TGTGCCAGCAGCCCTAGCACGGGGTTTCATGGCTACACCTTC.

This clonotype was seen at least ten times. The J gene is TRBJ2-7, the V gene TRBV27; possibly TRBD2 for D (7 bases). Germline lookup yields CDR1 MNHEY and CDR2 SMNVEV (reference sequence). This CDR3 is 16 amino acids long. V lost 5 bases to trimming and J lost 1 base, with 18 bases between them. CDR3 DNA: TGTGCCAGCAGTCCTGACCGGGGGGCGGCTTCCTACGAGCAGTACTTC. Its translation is CASSPDRGAASYEQYF.